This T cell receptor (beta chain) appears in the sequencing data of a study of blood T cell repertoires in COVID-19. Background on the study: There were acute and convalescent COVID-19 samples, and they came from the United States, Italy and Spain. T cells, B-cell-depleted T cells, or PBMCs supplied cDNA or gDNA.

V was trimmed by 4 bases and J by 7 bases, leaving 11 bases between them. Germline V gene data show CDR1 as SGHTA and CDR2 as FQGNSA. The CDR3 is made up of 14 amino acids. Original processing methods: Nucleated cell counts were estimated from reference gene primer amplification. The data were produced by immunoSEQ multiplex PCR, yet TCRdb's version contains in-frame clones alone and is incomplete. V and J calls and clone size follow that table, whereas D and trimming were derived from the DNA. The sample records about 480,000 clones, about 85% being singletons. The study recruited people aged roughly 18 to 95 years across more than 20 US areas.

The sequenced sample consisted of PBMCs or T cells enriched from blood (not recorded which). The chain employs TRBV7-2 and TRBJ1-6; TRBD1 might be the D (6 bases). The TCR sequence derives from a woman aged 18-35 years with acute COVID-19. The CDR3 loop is CASSYGQRNSPLHF. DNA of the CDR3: TGTGCCAGCAGCTATGGACAGCGGAATTCACCCCTCCACTTT.